This record concerns one TCR beta chain sequence. It has no known antigen specificity. Nothing much larger sits one base from this clone, and base qualities are not available. According to the germline V gene, CDR1 reads MGHDK and CDR2 reads SYGVNS. Counted from cysteine to phenylalanine, this CDR3 has 17 amino acids. Only the CDR3 region is kept as DNA, spanning 51 bases read in frame from base 1. From V the trimming removes 3 bases and from J it removes 3 bases, while the gene matches leave 13 bases of the junction unaccounted for. In the prospective study, participants were roughly 18 to 100 years old, resided in fewer than 25 geographic areas of the United States, and were enrolled through a virtual design. In the prospective study, cohorts were assigned on the basis of participant-reported clinical history obtained from a screening survey and a study questionnaire. Exposed participants had been in contact, within 2 weeks of entering the study, with a person who had a PCR-confirmed or clinician-diagnosed case of COVID-19. Mobile phlebotomists in the prospective study collected whole blood, serum and a nasopharyngeal or oropharyngeal swab from every participant. Over a roughly 2-month period, participants in the prospective study had the option of providing additional blood draws and questionnaires. Before DNA extraction, prospective study blood samples were shipped either frozen or at room temperature.

The source of the sample is a study of blood T cell repertoires in COVID-19 (dated by TCRdb to the early 2020s). About the study as a whole: Samples from collaborators originated in the United States, Italy and Spain and spanned both the acute and convalescent phases of COVID-19. Samples were obtained from the ongoing ImmuneRACE study (first 160 participants) and from about 1,300 subjects provided by 6 global collaborators. The repertoires were made available in a free public database intended to serve as a resource for research on the immune response to SARS-CoV-2. The material from the prospective study consisted of cDNA or gDNA derived from T cells, B-cell-depleted T cells, or PBMCs. The sample metadata nearly always contained a de-identified subject ID, COVID-19 status, age in years and sex. Where HLA class I and class II types were available, the types were taken from metadata supplied by the sample provider, not from assay-based typing. Deeply sampled blood TCRbeta repertoires from subjects exposed to, actively infected with, or recovered from COVID-19 were included in the dataset.

The paper's findings and limits, for the study overall: Clinical and demographic metadata were provided uncurated, with the amount varying by source and participant.

The immunoSEQ Assay, a bias-controlled multiplex PCR, was used to amplify TCRbeta CDR3 regions from genomic DNA. The published analysis was carried out like this. The number of nucleated cells in each sample was estimated by amplification of reference gene primers within the assay. To quantify the absolute abundance of each unique TCRbeta CDR3 rearrangement, sequence reads were collapsed and filtered. For each sample, productive Simpson clonality was calculated as the square root of Simpson's diversity index across productive rearrangements. Imported from immuneACCESS, the table was reduced by TCRdb to in-frame sequences with V and J called. These copies leave out some clones; in studies compared against another copy, an unresolved V gene accounts for under half, and the cause of the remainder is not known. That table gives V, J and clone size, and the DNA gave D and trimming. A total of some 180,000 clones appear in this sample, nearly 80% of them only once. The top ten clones comprise 13% to 15% of the sample.

The chain couples TRBV25-1 to TRBJ2-7; 8 nucleotides in the junction match TRBD2. The specimen was PBMCs or T cells enriched from blood (not recorded which). This TCR was sampled from a man aged 60-69 years who had been exposed to COVID-19. The nucleotides read TGTGCCAGCAGTGACAGTGGGGGAGCGGGAGTTCTCTACGAGCAGTACTTC. Its protein is CASSDSGGAGVLYEQYF.